The 29 T cell receptor beta chains below were found in one sample sequenced in a study of vaccination and CD4 T cells after COVID-19. Their specific antigens are unknown. Specified treatment: roughly 10-day PBMC culture with coronavirus spike peptide pools or control peptides (ViraFEST assay). With the Oncomine TCR Beta short-read assay, DNA from cultured CD4+ T cells was sequenced. MiXCR, run by TCRdb on the PCR reads, gives a single entry per CDR3 protein. The sample holds around 12,000 distinct CDR3 sequences, roughly 53% seen once. The sequenced sample consisted of CD4+ T cells from blood, cultured in vitro. Receptors originate from a human donor who had recovered from COVID-19.

This clonotype was found a few times. V is TRBV7-2 and J is TRBJ1-2; D gene uncertain. V was cut by 1 base and J by 1 base, with 16 bases left in between. Germline V CDR1 and CDR2: SGHTA, FQGNSA. The CDR3 covers 17 residues. The CDR3 DNA reads as TGTGCCAGCAGCTTAGTTACTAAACGGCCGTTTAACTATGGCTACACCTTC. Amino acids: CASSLVTKRPFNYGYTF.

This clonotype was counted between two and nine times. The rearrangement uses TRBV27 and TRBJ2-7; D is unresolved. The V end lost 2 bases, the J end lost 5 bases, and 10 bases lay between the germline ends. Per germline, CDR1 MNHEY and CDR2 SMNVEV (reference sequence). The CDR3 spans 13 residues. CDR3 DNA sequence: TGTGCCAGCAGTTTAACTTACCTGGACGAGCAGTACTTC. Its protein product is CASSLTYLDEQYF.

The rearrangement joins TRBV18 to TRBJ1-5; no clear D gene. CDR1 and CDR2 (germline): KGHSH, LQKENI. Deletions cut 5 bases from V and 3 bases from J, with 5 bases between. The length of the CDR3 is 12 residues. CDR3 region: CASSETNQPQHF. The CDR3 DNA sequence: TGTGCCAGCTCAGAAACCAATCAGCCCCAGCATTTT.

The rearrangement uses TRBV5-4 and TRBJ1-1; D is ambiguous. Germline V gives CDR1 SGHNT, CDR2 YYREEE (reference sequence). V shed 4 bases and J shed 1 base, with 14 bases lying between them. CDR3 length equals 15 residues. CDR3 bases: TGTGCCAGCAGCCGTCTCCTGGAGTCGAACACTGAAGCTTTCTTT. Translation gives CASSRLLESNTEAFF.

Only a few counts were recorded for this clonotype. This rearrangement joins TRBV20-1 to TRBJ2-1; TRBD2 agrees at 14 bases. CDR3 length: 17 amino acids. The germline CDR1 and CDR2 sequences are DFQATT and SNEGSKA (reference sequence). V trimming: 0 bases; J trimming: 6 bases; junction bases outside the gene matches: 7. The CDR3, as DNA: TGCAGTGCTAGAGACGGGACTAGCGGGAGAATGGCCAATGAGCAGTTCTTC. Residues: CSARDGTSGRMANEQFF.

The chain carries TRBV21-1 and TRBJ1-5; the table's D call TRBD1 went unverified against the DNA. TRBV21-1 is designated a pseudogene. This CDR3 is built from 18 residues. In DNA form, the CDR3 reads TGTGCCAGCGCCGTTCCAGGGGGCGCCCCTTATAGCAATCAGCCCCAGCATTTT. Encoded protein: CASAVPGGAPYSNQPQHF.

A few counts support this clonotype. This rearrangement joins TRBV21-1 to TRBJ2-7; the table's D gene call, TRBD2, was not cross checked with the DNA. TRBV21-1 is noted as a pseudogene. The CDR3 is 12 residues long. The CDR3 sequence: CASSKVRTRKYF. As DNA, the CDR3 is TGTGCCAGCAGCAAAGTACGAACCCGCAAGTACTTC.

This clonotype was detected a few times. The chain joins TRBV2 to TRBJ2-5; 8 nucleotides match TRBD2. V was clipped by 6 bases and J by 5 bases; unmatched bases: 11. There are 15 residues in the CDR3. Germline V gives CDR1 SNHLY, CDR2 FYNNEI. Here the CDR3 reads CASSAQRAGAETQYF. Here the CDR3 DNA reads TGTGCCAGCAGCGCCCAGCGAGCGGGAGCGGAGACCCAGTACTTC.

This clonotype was seen only once. This sequence joins TRBV27 and TRBJ2-3; TRBD2 might be the D (6 bases). Germline CDR1 reads MNHEY; CDR2 reads SMNVEV (reference sequence). The CDR3 has 14 residues. Deletions cut 2 bases from V and 2 bases from J, with 8 bases between. CDR3 sequence (DNA): TGTGCCAGCAGTTTACTAGCGCACACAGATACGCAGTATTTT. Encoded protein: CASSLLAHTDTQYF.

The genes are TRBV7-9 and TRBJ2-7; a weak D match, TRBD2 (5 bases). V gave up 5 bases and J gave up 3 bases, with 11 bases separating them. Per the germline V gene, CDR1 is SEHNR and CDR2 is FQNEAQ (reference sequence). The CDR3 length is 13 residues. The CDR3 DNA sequence: TGTGCCAGCAGCCGGACGGAGGACTACGAGCAGTACTTC. This sequence encodes CASSRTEDYEQYF. Full variable domain (remainder filled in from reference TRBV7-9 and TRBJ2-7): DTGVSQNPRHKITKRGQNVTFRCDPISEHNRLYWYRQTLGQGPEFLTYFQNEAQLEKSRLLSDRFSAERPKGSFSTLEIQRTEQGDSAMYLCASSRTEDYEQYFGPGTRLTVT.

The chain carries TRBV6-5 and TRBJ2-3; D possibly corresponds to TRBD1 (6 bases). Per the germline V gene, CDR1 is MNHEY and CDR2 is SVGAGI. V shed 6 bases and J shed 2 bases, with 15 bases lying between them. The CDR3 is 15 amino acids. CDR3 sequence (DNA): TGTGCCAGCAGCTACAGGGCTATCCACACAGATACGCAGTATTTT. Protein: CASSYRAIHTDTQYF.

The V call is TRBV18, the J call TRBJ2-3; D might be TRBD2 (6 bases). V was pared by 2 bases and J by 5 bases, with 11 bases between. CDR1 and CDR2 from the germline V gene are KGHSH and LQKENI. The length of the CDR3 is 14 residues. CDR3 nucleotides: TGTGCCAGCTCACCAAACGGGAGAGGAGATACGCAGTATTTT. Its translation is CASSPNGRGDTQYF. The whole variable domain, filled in from reference TRBV18 and TRBJ2-3, reads NAGVMQNPRHLVRRRGQEARLRCSPMKGHSHVYWYRQLPEEGLKFMVYLQKENIIDESGMPKERFSAEFPKEGPSILRIQQVVRGDSAAYFCASSPNGRGDTQYFGPGTRLTVL.

This clonotype showed up just a few times. The chain links TRBV7-9 to TRBJ2-3, with no clear D. The CDR3 has 15 amino acids. Germline V gene lookup returns CDR1 SEHNR and CDR2 FQNEAQ (reference sequence). V was trimmed by 7 bases and J by 6 bases, leaving 20 bases between them. CDR3 sequence: CASTLYVTPRDTQYF. The CDR3 DNA is TGTGCCAGCACCCTTTACGTGACCCCGAGGGATACGCAGTATTTT.

V gene TRBV30 combines with J gene TRBJ2-6; D is perhaps TRBD2 (5 bases). This CDR3 is 16 amino acids long. V was shortened by 5 bases and J by 0 bases, with 14 bases between the two germline ends. Germline V gene sequence: CDR1 GTSNPN, CDR2 SVGIG (reference sequence). The CDR3 nucleotides are TGTGCCTGGGGAGCCGGGATAGGCTCTGGGGCCAACGTCCTGACTTTC. It codes for CAWGAGIGSGANVLTF. Drawing the rest from reference TRBV30 and TRBJ2-6, the complete variable domain is SQTIHQWPATLVQPVGSPLSLECTVEGTSNPNLYWYRQAAGRGLQLLFYSVGIGQISSEVPQNLSASRPQDRQFILSSKKLLLSDSGFYLCAWGAGIGSGANVLTFGAGSRLTVL.

This chain uses TRBV7-3 with TRBJ2-1; tentatively, D is TRBD1 (6 bases). CDR1 and CDR2 from the germline V gene are SGHTA and FQGTGA. Trimming stripped 2 bases from V and 2 bases from J, with 16 bases between. The CDR3 is made up of 17 amino acids. CDR3 sequence reads: CASSLYLIGQPYNEQFF. The CDR3 nucleotides read TGTGCCAGCAGCTTATATCTCATTGGACAGCCCTACAATGAGCAGTTCTTC.

The chain links TRBV18 to TRBJ2-3, with TRBD2 matching over 10 bases. V dropped 4 bases and J dropped 2; count of bases not matched to a gene: 3. Germline V gene lookup returns CDR1 KGHSH and CDR2 LQKENI. CDR3 size: 15 residues. The chain's CDR3 is CASSQLAGYTDTQYF. The CDR3 region has the DNA TGTGCCAGCTCACAACTAGCGGGGTACACAGATACGCAGTATTTT.

This chain links TRBV7-6 with TRBJ2-5; D is unresolved. V was shortened by 1 base and J by 6 bases, with 12 bases between the two germline ends. Looked up from germline, CDR1 is SGHVS and CDR2 is FNYEAQ. CDR3 length: 14 amino acids. CDR3: CASSLGDGPKTQYF. The CDR3 DNA sequence: TGTGCCAGCAGCTTAGGTGATGGTCCAAAGACCCAGTACTTC.

This clonotype showed up just a few times. V and J are TRBV20-1 and TRBJ2-1, with D perhaps matching TRBD2 (6 bases). CDR1 is DFQATT and CDR2 is SNEGSKA in the germline V gene (reference sequence). The CDR3 spans 12 residues. Deletions cut 3 bases from V and 6 bases from J, with 9 bases between. This CDR3 reads CSASPSANEQFF. CDR3 sequence (DNA): TGCAGTGCTAGCCCTAGCGCCAATGAGCAGTTCTTC.

The genes are TRBV7-2 and TRBJ1-1; a weak D match, TRBD1 (5 bases). The V gene's germline CDR1 is SGHTA and CDR2 FQGNSA. Trimming shortened V by 2 bases and J by 4 bases, and 11 bases separated the two germline ends. The CDR3 runs 14 residues. The CDR3 DNA reads as TGTGCCAGCAGCTTACAGGGTCTCGGCACTGAAGCTTTCTTT. It yields the protein CASSLQGLGTEAFF.

The chain is built from TRBV20-1 and TRBJ1-6; D might be TRBD1 (6 bases). CDR3 size: 17 residues. Between the trimmed V and J ends, which lost 6 bases and 0 bases, there was a span of 18 bases. Germline CDR1 and CDR2: DFQATT and SNEGSKA (reference sequence). The CDR3 nucleotides are TGCAGTGCCATCCAGGGGAGAAGTCACTCCTATAATTCACCCCTCCACTTT. Amino acid sequence: CSAIQGRSHSYNSPLHF.

This clonotype was counted between two and nine times. J is TRBJ2-2 and V is TRBV6-1; 8 bases line up with TRBD2. The CDR3 covers 18 residues. Trimming took 2 bases from V and 0 from J; bases not matched to a gene: 8. Germline assignment: CDR1 MNHNS and CDR2 SASEGT. The CDR3 loop reads CASSEIMASGSNTGELFF. Here the CDR3 DNA reads TGTGCCAGCAGTGAAATTATGGCTAGCGGGTCGAACACCGGGGAGCTGTTTTTT.

The rearrangement joins TRBV2 to TRBJ2-5; D is undetermined. Germline CDR1 and CDR2: SNHLY and FYNNEI. The V gene lost 6 bases and the J gene lost 0 bases, with 8 bases spanning the gap. This CDR3 has 13 amino acids. CDR3 in amino acids: CASRPDYQETQYF. In nucleotides, the CDR3 is TGTGCCAGCAGACCCGACTACCAAGAGACCCAGTACTTC.

The chain uses TRBV7-6 and TRBJ1-3; tentatively, D is TRBD1 (6 bases). This CDR3 is 15 amino acids long. Trimming stripped 2 bases from V and 1 base from J, with 9 bases between. The germline gives CDR1 SGHVS, CDR2 FNYEAQ. In nucleotides, the CDR3 is TGTGCCAGCAGCTTAAGAGGGGGGTCTGGAAACACCATATATTTT. It yields the protein CASSLRGGSGNTIYF. Based on the CDR3 plus reference TRBV7-6 and TRBJ1-3, the full variable domain is GAGVSQSPRYKVTKRGQDVALRCDPISGHVSLYWYRQALGQGPEFLTYFNYEAQQDKSGLPNDRFSAERPEGSISTLTIQRTEQRDSAMYRCASSLRGGSGNTIYFGEGSWLTVV.

This clonotype was observed a handful of times. The CDR3 DNA reads TGCAGTGCTAGAAAGCCTTTGGACCGGACGGGAGGTGAGCAGTACTTC. Its translation is CSARKPLDRTGGEQYF. The rearrangement uses TRBV20-1 and TRBJ2-7; 7 nucleotides line up with TRBD2. The CDR3 consists of 16 residues. The V segment lost 2 bases and the J segment 7 bases; nucleotides outside the gene matches: 17. The V gene's germline CDR1 is DFQATT and CDR2 SNEGSKA (reference sequence).

Written as DNA, the CDR3 is TGTGCCAGCAGAGGAGGGACAGCTCATAGCAATCAGCCCCAGCATTTT. Its translation is CASRGGTAHSNQPQHF. The chain carries TRBV6-1 and TRBJ1-5; 7 nucleotides align to TRBD1. CDR1 is MNHNS and CDR2 is SASEGT in the germline V gene. With 6 bases clipped from V and 0 bases from J, the junction kept 8 bases outside the gene matches. The CDR3 consists of 16 residues.

This chain links TRBV27 with TRBJ2-5; a weak D match, TRBD1 (6 bases). This CDR3 comprises 14 residues. V was trimmed by 8 bases and J by 5 bases, leaving 18 bases between them. The germline V gene encodes CDR1 MNHEY and CDR2 SMNVEV (reference sequence). The CDR3 is CASRKGGVVETQYF. In DNA form, the CDR3 reads TGTGCCAGCCGCAAAGGGGGAGTAGTTGAGACCCAGTACTTC.

This clonotype was observed a few times. This chain joins TRBV20-1 and TRBJ1-1, with unresolved D. V lost 7 bases and J lost 1, with 10 bases in between. CDR1 is DFQATT, CDR2 SNEGSKA, per germline (reference sequence). CDR3 length: 12 residues. The CDR3 protein is CSVSYRNTEAFF. CDR3 DNA: TGCAGTGTCTCCTACAGGAACACTGAAGCTTTCTTT.

The V call is TRBV6-2 or TRBV6-3, the J call TRBJ2-7; 7 positions agree with TRBD1. The V and J ends lost 2 bases and 5 bases, in that order; junction bases with no gene match: 3. Germline assignment: CDR1 MNHEY and CDR2 SVGEGT. This CDR3 has 13 residues. The CDR3 protein is CASSYRGQNEQYF. CDR3 nucleotides: TGTGCCAGCAGTTACAGGGGGCAAAACGAGCAGTACTTC.

This clonotype was seen a single time. This chain joins TRBV19 and TRBJ1-5, with D possibly matching TRBD1 (6 bases). The CDR3 is 14 residues long. Trimming took 5 bases from V and 7 from J, leaving 15 bases between them. Germline lookup yields CDR1 LNHDA and CDR2 SQIVND (reference sequence). For the CDR3, the DNA is TGTGCCAGTAGTGCAACAGGGCTAGGGCAGCCCCAGCATTTT. Its translation is CASSATGLGQPQHF. The full variable domain, completed using reference TRBV19 and TRBJ1-5, is DGGITQSPKYLFRKEGQNVTLSCEQNLNHDAMYWYRQDPGQGLRLIYYSQIVNDFQKGDIAEGYSVSREKKESFPLTVTSAQKNPTAFYLCASSATGLGQPQHFGDGTRLSIL.